These 3 T cell receptor beta chains came from one sample sequenced in a study of shared clonotypes between healthy human individuals (TCRdb year 2020). Receptor amplification or capture employed the immunoSEQ multiplex PCR assay. This immuneACCESS table, as held by TCRdb, lists in-frame sequences with V and J called but not all clones. Of the missing ones, under half trace to an unresolved V gene in checked studies; the others have no known cause. The sample data list millions of clones, and roughly 92% of these were observed just once. Of the sample, over 0.12% falls within the top ten clones. Sequencing was performed on naive CD4+ T cells sorted from blood. The sample's cell subset or site label, in plain terms: CD45RA+ positively selected. Every receptor here comes from a man between 18 and 29 years old in good health.

The rearrangement links TRBV18 to TRBJ2-5; the D call may be TRBD1 or TRBD2 (5 bases each). Between the trimmed V and J ends, which lost 2 bases and 2 bases, there was a span of 12 bases. Per the germline V gene, CDR1 is KGHSH and CDR2 is LQKENI. The CDR3 is 15 amino acids. The CDR3 coding sequence is TGTGCCAGCTCACCAATTCAGGGACCTCAAGAGACCCAGTACTTC. The encoded protein is CASSPIQGPQETQYF. Based on the CDR3 plus reference TRBV18 and TRBJ2-5, the full variable domain is NAGVMQNPRHLVRRRGQEARLRCSPMKGHSHVYWYRQLPEEGLKFMVYLQKENIIDESGMPKERFSAEFPKEGPSILRIQQVVRGDSAAYFCASSPIQGPQETQYFGPGTRLLVL.

As regards this clone: Other DNA sequences in this specimen translate into the identical CDR3. The CDR3 DNA sequence: TGCGCCAGCAGTGAGACAGGCGGGGAGCTGTTTTTT. This encodes CASSETGGELFF. This rearrangement joins TRBV10-1 to TRBJ2-2, with D maybe TRBD1 (5 bases). The germline V gene has CDR1 WNHNN and CDR2 SYGVQD (reference sequence). The CDR3 consists of 12 residues. Trimming took off 2 bases at V and 7 bases at J, with 5 bases between the two ends.

The rearrangement uses TRBV7-2 and TRBJ1-6; 7 bases align to TRBD1. J was trimmed by 3 bases and V by 0 bases; bases with no gene match: 11. Germline assignment: CDR1 SGHTA and CDR2 FQGNSA. This CDR3 region has 19 residues. The CDR3 is CASSLAPPLTGFYNSPLHF. CDR3 coding DNA: TGTGCCAGCAGCTTAGCCCCCCCCCTGACAGGGTTCTATAATTCACCCCTCCACTTT.